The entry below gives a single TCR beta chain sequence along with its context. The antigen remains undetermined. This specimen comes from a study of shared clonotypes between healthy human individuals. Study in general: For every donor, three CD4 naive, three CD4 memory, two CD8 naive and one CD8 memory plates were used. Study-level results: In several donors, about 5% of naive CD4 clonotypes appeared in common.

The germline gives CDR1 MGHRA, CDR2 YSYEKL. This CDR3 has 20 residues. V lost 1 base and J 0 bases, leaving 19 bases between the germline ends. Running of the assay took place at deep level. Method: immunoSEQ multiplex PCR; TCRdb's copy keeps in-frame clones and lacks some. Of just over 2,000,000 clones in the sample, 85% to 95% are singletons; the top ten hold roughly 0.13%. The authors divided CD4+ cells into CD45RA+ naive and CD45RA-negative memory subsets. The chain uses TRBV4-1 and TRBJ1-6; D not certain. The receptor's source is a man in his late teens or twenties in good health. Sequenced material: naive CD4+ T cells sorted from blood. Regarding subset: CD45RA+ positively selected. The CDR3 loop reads CASSQVIGWGKSSYNSPLHF. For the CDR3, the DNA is TGCGCCAGCAGCCAAGTTATTGGCTGGGGAAAGAGCTCCTATAATTCACCCCTCCACTTT.